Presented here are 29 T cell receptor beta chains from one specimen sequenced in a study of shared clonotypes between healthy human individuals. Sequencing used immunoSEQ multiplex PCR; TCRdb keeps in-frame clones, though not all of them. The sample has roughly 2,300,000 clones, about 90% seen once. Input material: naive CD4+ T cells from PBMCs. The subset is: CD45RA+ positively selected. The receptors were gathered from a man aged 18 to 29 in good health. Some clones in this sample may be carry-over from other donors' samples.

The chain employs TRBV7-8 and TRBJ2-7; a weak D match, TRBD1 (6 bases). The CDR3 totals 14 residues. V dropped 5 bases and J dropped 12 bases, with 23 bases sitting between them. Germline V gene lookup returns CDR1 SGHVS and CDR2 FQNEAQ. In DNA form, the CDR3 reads TGTGCCAGCAGCCCCGGCAGGGGAATTCGATTTTGGTACTTC. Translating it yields CASSPGRGIRFWYF. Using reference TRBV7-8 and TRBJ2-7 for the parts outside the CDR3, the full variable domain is GAGVSQSPRYKVAKRGQDVALRCDPISGHVSLFWYQQALGQGPEFLTYFQNEAQLDKSGLPSDRFFAERPEGSVSTLKIQRTQQEDSAVYLCASSPGRGIRFWYFGPGTRLTVT.

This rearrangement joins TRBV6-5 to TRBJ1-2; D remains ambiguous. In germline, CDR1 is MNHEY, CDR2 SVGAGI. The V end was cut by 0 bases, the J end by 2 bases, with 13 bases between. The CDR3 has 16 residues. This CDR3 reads CASSYSYTSYNYGYTF. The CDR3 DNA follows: TGTGCCAGCAGTTACTCATATACCAGCTACAACTATGGCTACACCTTC.

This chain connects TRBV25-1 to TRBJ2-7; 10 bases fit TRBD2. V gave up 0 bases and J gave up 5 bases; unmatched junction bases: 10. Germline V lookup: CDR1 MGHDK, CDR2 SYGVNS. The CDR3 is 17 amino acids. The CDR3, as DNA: TGTGCCAGCAGTGAATATCCCGAGCTAGCGGGAGCCCACGAGCAGTACTTC. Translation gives CASSEYPELAGAHEQYF.

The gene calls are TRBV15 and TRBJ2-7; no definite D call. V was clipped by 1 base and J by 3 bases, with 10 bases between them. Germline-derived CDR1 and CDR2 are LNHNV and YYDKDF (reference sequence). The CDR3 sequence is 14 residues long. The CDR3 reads CATSRGGIRYEQYF. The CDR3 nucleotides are TGTGCCACCAGCAGAGGAGGAATACGCTACGAGCAGTACTTC.

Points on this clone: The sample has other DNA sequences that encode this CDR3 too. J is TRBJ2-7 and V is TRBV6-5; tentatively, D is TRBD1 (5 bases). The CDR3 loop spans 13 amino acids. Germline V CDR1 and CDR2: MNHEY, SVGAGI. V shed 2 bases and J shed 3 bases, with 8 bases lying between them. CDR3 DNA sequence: TGTGCCAGCAGTTACAATAGGGGCTACGAGCAGTACTTC. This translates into CASSYNRGYEQYF.

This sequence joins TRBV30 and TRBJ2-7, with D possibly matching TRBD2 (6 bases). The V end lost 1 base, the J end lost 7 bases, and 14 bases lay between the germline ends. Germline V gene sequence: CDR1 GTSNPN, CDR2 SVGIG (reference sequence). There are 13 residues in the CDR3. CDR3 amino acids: CAWSAVAGGEQYF. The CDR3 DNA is TGTGCCTGGAGTGCTGTGGCCGGGGGAGAGCAGTACTTC.

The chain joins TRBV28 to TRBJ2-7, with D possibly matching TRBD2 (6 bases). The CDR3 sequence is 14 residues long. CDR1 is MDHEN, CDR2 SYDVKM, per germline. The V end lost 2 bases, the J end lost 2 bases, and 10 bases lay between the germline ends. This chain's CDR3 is CASSLLATAYEQYF. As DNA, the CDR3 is TGTGCCAGCAGTTTACTAGCGACTGCCTACGAGCAGTACTTC.

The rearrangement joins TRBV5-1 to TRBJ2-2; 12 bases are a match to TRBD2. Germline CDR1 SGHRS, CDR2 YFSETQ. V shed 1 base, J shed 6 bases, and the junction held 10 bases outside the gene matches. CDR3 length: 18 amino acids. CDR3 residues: CASSLLAGGPLSAGELFF. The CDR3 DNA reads TGCGCCAGCAGCTTGCTAGCGGGAGGGCCCCTGTCGGCCGGGGAGCTGTTTTTT.

The CDR3 here is CASSSQGGRDPNEQFF. DNA of the CDR3: TGTGCCAGCAGCTCCCAAGGGGGCAGGGACCCCAATGAGCAGTTCTTC. The V and J genes are TRBV7-9 and TRBJ2-1; 7 nucleotides agree with TRBD1. Germline assignment: CDR1 SEHNR and CDR2 FQNEAQ (reference sequence). The V segment lost 4 bases and the J segment 6 bases; nucleotides outside the gene matches: 12. This CDR3 is 16 amino acids long.

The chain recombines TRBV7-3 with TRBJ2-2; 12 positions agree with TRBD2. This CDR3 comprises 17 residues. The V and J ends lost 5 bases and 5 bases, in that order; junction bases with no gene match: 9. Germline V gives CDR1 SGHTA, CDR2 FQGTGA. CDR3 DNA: TGTGCCAGCAGCCCGTCTATGCTAGCGGGAGGGACCGGGGAGCTGTTTTTT. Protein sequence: CASSPSMLAGGTGELFF.

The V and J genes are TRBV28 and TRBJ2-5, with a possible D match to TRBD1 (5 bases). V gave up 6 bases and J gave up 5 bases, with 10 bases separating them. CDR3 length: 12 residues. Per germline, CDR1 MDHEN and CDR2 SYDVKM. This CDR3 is CASSRVVETQYF. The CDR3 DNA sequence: TGTGCCAGCAGCAGGGTGGTCGAGACCCAGTACTTC.

The CDR3 bases are TGCGCCAGCAGCTTACTAGCGGGAGGGCCGATTTATCGTGAGCAGTTCTTC. Amino acid sequence: CASSLLAGGPIYREQFF. This chain links TRBV5-1 with TRBJ2-1, with TRBD2 matching over 13 bases. Losses at the gene ends were 2 bases for V and 9 bases for J; bases not matched to a gene: 11. The CDR3 is 17 residues long. The germline gives CDR1 SGHRS, CDR2 YFSETQ.

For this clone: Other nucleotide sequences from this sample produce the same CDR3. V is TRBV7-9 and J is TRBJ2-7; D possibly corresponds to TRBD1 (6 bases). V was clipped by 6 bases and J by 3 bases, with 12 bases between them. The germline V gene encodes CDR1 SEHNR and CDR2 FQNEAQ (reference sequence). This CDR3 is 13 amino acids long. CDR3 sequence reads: CASSPGQFYEQYF. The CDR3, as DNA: TGTGCCAGCAGTCCAGGACAGTTCTACGAGCAGTACTTC.

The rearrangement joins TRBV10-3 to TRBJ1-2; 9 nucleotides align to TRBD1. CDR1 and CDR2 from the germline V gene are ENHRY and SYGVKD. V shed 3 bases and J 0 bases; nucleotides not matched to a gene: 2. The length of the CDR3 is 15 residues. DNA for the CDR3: TGTGCCATCAGTGAACAGGGGGCAGCTAACTATGGCTACACCTTC. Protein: CAISEQGAANYGYTF.

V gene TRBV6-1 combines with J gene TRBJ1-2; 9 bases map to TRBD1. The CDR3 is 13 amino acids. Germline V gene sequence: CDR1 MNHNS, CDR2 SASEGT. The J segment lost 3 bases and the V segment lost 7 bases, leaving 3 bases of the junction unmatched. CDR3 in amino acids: CASTGQGYYGYTF. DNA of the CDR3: TGTGCCAGCACGGGACAGGGTTACTATGGCTACACCTTC.

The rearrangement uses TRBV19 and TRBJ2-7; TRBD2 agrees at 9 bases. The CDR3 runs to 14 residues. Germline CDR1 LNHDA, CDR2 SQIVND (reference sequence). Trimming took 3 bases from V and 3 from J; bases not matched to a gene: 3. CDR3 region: CASSIGGRGYEQYF. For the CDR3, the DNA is TGTGCCAGTAGTATTGGCGGGAGGGGCTACGAGCAGTACTTC.

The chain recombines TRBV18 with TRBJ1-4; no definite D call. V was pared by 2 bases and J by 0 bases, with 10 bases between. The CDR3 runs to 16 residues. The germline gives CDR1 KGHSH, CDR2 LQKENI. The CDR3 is CASSPDNFATNEKLFF. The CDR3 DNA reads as TGTGCCAGCTCACCAGACAATTTTGCAACTAATGAAAAACTGTTTTTT.

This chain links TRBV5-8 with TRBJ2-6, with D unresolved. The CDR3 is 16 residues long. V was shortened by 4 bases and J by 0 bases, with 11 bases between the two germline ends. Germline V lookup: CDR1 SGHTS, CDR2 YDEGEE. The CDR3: CASSKIENSGANVLTF. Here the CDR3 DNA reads TGTGCCAGCAGCAAAATAGAGAACTCTGGGGCCAACGTCCTGACTTTC.

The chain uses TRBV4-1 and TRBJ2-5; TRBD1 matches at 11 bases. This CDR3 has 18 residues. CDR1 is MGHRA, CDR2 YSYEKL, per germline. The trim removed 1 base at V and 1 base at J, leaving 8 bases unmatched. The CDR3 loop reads CASSQADRGLGRQETQYF. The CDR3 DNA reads TGCGCCAGCAGCCAAGCGGACAGGGGGCTAGGACGCCAAGAGACCCAGTACTTC.

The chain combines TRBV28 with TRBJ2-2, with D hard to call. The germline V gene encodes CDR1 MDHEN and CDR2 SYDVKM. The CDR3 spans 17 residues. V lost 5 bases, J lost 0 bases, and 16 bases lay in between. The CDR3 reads CASSMKSWAPNTGELFF. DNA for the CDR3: TGTGCCAGCAGTATGAAGTCCTGGGCCCCGAACACCGGGGAGCTGTTTTTT. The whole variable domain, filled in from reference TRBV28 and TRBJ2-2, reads DVKVTQSSRYLVKRTGEKVFLECVQDMDHENMFWYRQDPGLGLRLIYFSYDVKMKEKGDIPEGYSVSREKKERFSLILESASTNQTSMYLCASSMKSWAPNTGELFFGEGSRLTVL.

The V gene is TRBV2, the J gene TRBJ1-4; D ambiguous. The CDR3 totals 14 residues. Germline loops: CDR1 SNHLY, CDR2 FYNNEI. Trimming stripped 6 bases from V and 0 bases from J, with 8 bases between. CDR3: CASSSISTNEKLFF. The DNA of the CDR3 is TGTGCCAGCAGCTCTATTTCAACTAATGAAAAACTGTTTTTT.

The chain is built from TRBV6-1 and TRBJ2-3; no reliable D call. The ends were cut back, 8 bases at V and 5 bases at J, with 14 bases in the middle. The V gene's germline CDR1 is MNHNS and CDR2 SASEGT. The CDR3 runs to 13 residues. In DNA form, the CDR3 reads TGTGCCAGCTCTACTAAGGTCAGAGATACGCAGTATTTT. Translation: CASSTKVRDTQYF.

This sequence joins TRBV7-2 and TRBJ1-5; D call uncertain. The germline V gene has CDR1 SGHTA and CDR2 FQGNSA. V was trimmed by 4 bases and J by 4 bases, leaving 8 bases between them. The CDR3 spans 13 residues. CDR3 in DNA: TGTGCCAGCAGCTCGGGGTTTAATCAGCCCCAGCATTTT. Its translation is CASSSGFNQPQHF.

The CDR3 DNA follows: TGTGCCAGCAGCCCCGTCGGGGGGCTGAACACCGGGGAGCTGTTTTTT. This translates into CASSPVGGLNTGELFF. The chain couples TRBV5-6 to TRBJ2-2; possibly TRBD2 for D (7 bases). CDR1 and CDR2 from the germline V gene are SGHDT and YYEEEE. Between the trimmed V and J ends, which lost 4 bases and 1 base, there was a span of 14 bases. The CDR3 has 16 residues.

The DNA for the CDR3 is TGTGCCAGCAGTTTATTCTCAAACACCGGGGAGCTGTTTTTT. It translates to CASSLFSNTGELFF. The chain uses TRBV27 and TRBJ2-2, with D unclear. Trimming removed 1 base at V and 2 bases at J, with 5 bases between. Per the germline V gene, CDR1 is MNHEY and CDR2 is SMNVEV (reference sequence). The CDR3 has 14 amino acids.

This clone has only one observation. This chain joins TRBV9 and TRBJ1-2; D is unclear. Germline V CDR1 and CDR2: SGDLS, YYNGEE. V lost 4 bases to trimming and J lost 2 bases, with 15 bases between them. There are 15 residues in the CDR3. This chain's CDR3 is CASSPRHYSNYGYTF. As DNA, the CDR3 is TGTGCCAGCAGCCCAAGACATTACTCGAACTATGGCTACACCTTC.

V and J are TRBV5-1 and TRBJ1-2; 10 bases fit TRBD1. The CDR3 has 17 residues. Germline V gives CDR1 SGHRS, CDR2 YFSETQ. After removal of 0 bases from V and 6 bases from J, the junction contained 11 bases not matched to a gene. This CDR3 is CASSLGRLRQGAHGYTF. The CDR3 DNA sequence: TGCGCCAGCAGCTTGGGGAGGTTGAGACAGGGGGCGCATGGCTACACCTTC.

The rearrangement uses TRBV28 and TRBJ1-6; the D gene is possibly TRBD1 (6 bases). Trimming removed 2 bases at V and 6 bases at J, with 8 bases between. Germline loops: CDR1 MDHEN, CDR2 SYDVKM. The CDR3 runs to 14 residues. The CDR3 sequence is CASSLRQANSPLHF. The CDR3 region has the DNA TGTGCCAGCAGTTTAAGACAGGCTAATTCACCCCTCCACTTT.

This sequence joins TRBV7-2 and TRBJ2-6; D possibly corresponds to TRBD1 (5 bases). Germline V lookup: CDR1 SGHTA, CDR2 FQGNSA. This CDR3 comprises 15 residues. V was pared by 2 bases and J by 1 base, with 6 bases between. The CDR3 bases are TGTGCCAGCAGCTTAAGGGGTTCTGGGGCCAACGTCCTGACTTTC. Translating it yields CASSLRGSGANVLTF.